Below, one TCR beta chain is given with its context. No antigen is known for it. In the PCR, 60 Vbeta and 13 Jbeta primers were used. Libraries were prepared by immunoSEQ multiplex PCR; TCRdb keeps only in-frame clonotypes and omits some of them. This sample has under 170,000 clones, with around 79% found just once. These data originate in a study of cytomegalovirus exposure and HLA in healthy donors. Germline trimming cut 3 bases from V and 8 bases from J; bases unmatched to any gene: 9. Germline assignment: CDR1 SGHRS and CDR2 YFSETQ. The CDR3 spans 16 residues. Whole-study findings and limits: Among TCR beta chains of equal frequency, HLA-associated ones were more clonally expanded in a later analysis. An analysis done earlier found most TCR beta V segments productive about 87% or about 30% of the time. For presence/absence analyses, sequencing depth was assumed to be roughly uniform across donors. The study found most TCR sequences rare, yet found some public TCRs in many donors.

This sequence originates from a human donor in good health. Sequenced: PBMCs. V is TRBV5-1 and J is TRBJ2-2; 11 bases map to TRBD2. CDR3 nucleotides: TGCGCCAGCAGCTATACTAGCGGGGGCTCTGTTGGGGAGCTGTTTTTT. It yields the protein CASSYTSGGSVGELFF.